This entry describes one TCR beta chain. The antigen is undetermined. This sample is drawn from a study of shared clonotypes between healthy human individuals. Findings and limits, study-wide: Non-shared clonotypes had lower generation probabilities than clonotypes shared by all four sorted-subset donors. The study generally estimated greater richness for naive than memory subsets.

The naive CD8 fraction comprised CD45RO-negative cells positively selected for CCR7 and excluded terminally differentiated effector memory CD45RA+ cells. Deep-level assay runs were performed. Produced via immunoSEQ multiplex PCR; TCRdb's table is partial and in-frame only. Of millions of clones listed, 85% to 95% are singletons. The sequenced material came from naive CD8+ T cells sorted from blood. The sequence derives from a man between 18 and 35 years old in good health.

The DNA for the CDR3 is TGTGCCAGCAGCTTAGATTTTTTAGGGACAGGGGCTATTGAGCAGTTCTTC. Its protein product is CASSLDFLGTGAIEQFF. V and J are TRBV7-9 and TRBJ2-1, with 10 bases matching TRBD1. CDR3 size: 17 residues. V shed 1 base and J 9 bases; nucleotides not matched to a gene: 12. CDR1 and CDR2 (germline): SEHNR, FQNEAQ (reference sequence).